This T cell receptor (beta chain) was sequenced in a study of blood T cell repertoires in COVID-19. Trimming removed 4 bases from V and 0 bases from J; junction bases left unmatched: 8. The CDR3 is 16 residues long. The V gene's germline CDR1 is GTSNPN and CDR2 SVGIG (reference sequence). The table came from immunoSEQ multiplex PCR; TCRdb's copy has only in-frame clones and leaves some out. Altogether about 150,000 clones are present, around 86% being singletons, with the ten largest covering approximately 6.1%. This chain joins TRBV30 and TRBJ2-1; 8 nucleotides align to TRBD2. The sequenced sample was peripheral blood. The TCR originated in a man aged 80 or over with acute or convalescent COVID-19. CDR3 residues: CAWTRPGLGSYNEQFF. The CDR3 DNA reads TGTGCCTGGACCAGACCGGGACTAGGCTCCTACAATGAGCAGTTCTTC.